The T cell receptor beta chain under discussion was sequenced for a study of spatial heterogeneity in lung cancer. TCRdb reanalysed the 5' RACE reads using MiXCR and keeps one entry per CDR3 protein. Of more than 2,000 distinct CDR3 sequences listed, about a sixth were seen once; the top ten hold approximately 60%. The CDR3 has 15 amino acids. Germline V gene lookup returns CDR1 SEHNR and CDR2 FQNEAQ (reference sequence). The trim removed 6 bases at V and 5 bases at J, leaving 10 bases unmatched. Sample time point: sample taken at primary tumor resection. Unsorted samples of tumor, nontumor lung or frozen PBMC had their whole RNA sequenced.

The sequencing used PBMCs, collected at surgery. The chain carries TRBV7-9 and TRBJ1-5; 7 bases are shared with TRBD1. The clonotype was recovered from a male donor with early-stage non-small cell lung cancer. For the CDR3, the DNA is TGTGCCAGCAGTCATACAGGGGCAGGGGATCAGCCCCAGCATTTT. It yields the protein CASSHTGAGDQPQHF.